These T cell receptor beta chains were read from a single sample in a study of patients and donors after allogeneic stem cell transplantation. TCRdb called the RT-PCR reads again in MiXCR, with one record for every CDR3 protein. The sample holds about 410,000 distinct CDR3 sequences, roughly 16% seen once. What was sequenced was blood, either unsorted or a sorted T cell fraction (not recorded which). The source of these receptors is a human donor who was either an allogeneic HSCT recipient or a stem cell or donor lymphocyte infusion donor (not recorded which). It is not recorded whose cells these are; they may come from a transplant donor. Both conserved end residues are part of each CDR3. The D gene is left open where the match is weak. Only part of the rows carry a size: once, few, many, or a class if the clone is expanded.

abundance	v_gene	d_gene	j_gene	CDR3aa	CDR3nt
-	TRBV6-1	-	TRBJ2-5	CASSPQGGLSETQYF	TGTGCCAGCAGCCCTCAGGGGGGGCTGTCGGAGACCCAGTACTTC
many	TRBV12-3/TRBV12-4	-	TRBJ1-5	CASGEGLSNQPQHF	TGTGCCAGCGGGGAGGGACTCAGCAATCAGCCCCAGCATTTT
-	TRBV2	-	TRBJ2-5	CASSRDSGFGETQYF	TGTGCCAGCAGTAGGGACTCTGGGTTTGGAGAGACCCAGTACTTC
few	TRBV20-1	-	TRBJ2-5	CSARVLETQYF	TGCAGTGCTAGAGTATTAGAGACCCAGTACTTC
few	TRBV7-9	-	TRBJ2-3	CASSPDGPEHTQYF	TGTGCCAGCAGCCCGGACGGTCCCGAGCATACGCAGTATTTT
-	TRBV4-3	-	TRBJ1-1	CASSKDRRNTEAFF	TGCGCCAGCAGCAAAGACAGGCGGAACACTGAAGCTTTCTTT
many	TRBV29-1	-	TRBJ1-2	CSAGGGRNYGYTF	TGCAGCGCCGGTGGGGGGCGCAACTATGGCTACACCTTC
many	TRBV12-3/TRBV12-4	-	TRBJ1-2	CASSLGTGYGYTF	TGTGCCAGCAGTTTAGGGACCGGCTATGGCTACACCTTC
-	TRBV20-1	-	TRBJ1-5	CSARPPEVRLGAQHF	TGCAGTGCTAGACCCCCTGAGGTCCGCCTCGGGGCCCAGCATTTT
-	TRBV6-5	-	TRBJ1-3	CASSYAFSGNTIYF	TGTGCCAGCAGTTACGCTTTCTCCGGAAACACCATATATTTT
few	TRBV4-1	-	TRBJ2-3	CASSQTGPSSADTQYF	TGCGCCAGCAGCCAGACGGGGCCTAGCAGCGCAGATACGCAGTATTTT
few	TRBV24-1	TRBD1	TRBJ2-5	CATSDLLPGQEKETQYF	TGTGCCACCAGTGATTTGCTGCCGGGACAGGAGAAAGAGACCCAGTACTTC
few	TRBV5-1	-	TRBJ2-7	CATAQGQGYEQYF	TGCGCCACCGCTCAAGGTCAGGGTTACGAGCAGTACTTC
-	TRBV12-3/TRBV12-4	-	TRBJ2-2	CASSFQGGMNTGELFF	TGTGCCAGCAGTTTTCAGGGGGGGATGAACACCGGGGAGCTGTTTTTT
-	TRBV5-1	TRBD1	TRBJ1-1	CASSTRTGSGTEAFF	TGCGCCAGCAGCACTCGGACAGGGTCGGGCACTGAAGCTTTCTTT
-	TRBV7-3	-	TRBJ2-1	CASSPKPLWYNEQFF	TGTGCCAGCAGCCCAAAACCACTATGGTACAATGAGCAGTTCTTC
-	TRBV27	-	TRBJ1-2	CASSSHAGYGYTF	TGTGCCAGCAGTTCCCATGCGGGATATGGCTACACCTTC
-	TRBV7-2	-	TRBJ1-5	CASSPLGLTNQPQHF	TGTGCCAGCAGCCCGTTGGGTTTGACCAATCAGCCCCAGCATTTT
few	TRBV5-1	TRBD2	TRBJ2-7	CASIDGSGGEQYF	TGCGCCAGCATCGACGGTTCGGGGGGCGAGCAGTACTTC
many	TRBV29-1	TRBD1	TRBJ2-7	CSFKGQGYEQYF	TGCAGCTTTAAGGGACAGGGTTACGAGCAGTACTTC
few	TRBV20-1	-	TRBJ1-2	CSAANGLGYTF	TGCAGTGCTGCCAACGGACTTGGCTACACCTTC
once	TRBV11-2	-	TRBJ2-3	CASSLGWASTDTQYF	TGTGCCAGCAGCTTAGGGTGGGCAAGCACAGATACGCAGTATTTT
few	TRBV4-3	-	TRBJ2-5	CASSQVRRETQYF	TGCGCCAGCAGCCAAGTTAGAAGGGAGACCCAGTACTTC
-	TRBV19	-	TRBJ1-1	CASSGVDLPMNTEAFF	TGTGCCAGTAGTGGCGTGGACCTTCCCATGAACACTGAAGCTTTCTTT
many	TRBV5-1	TRBD2	TRBJ2-2	CASSLGAGAGELFF	TGCGCCAGCAGCTTAGGAGCGGGAGCCGGGGAGCTGTTTTTT
-	TRBV6-5	TRBD1	TRBJ1-1	CASSSTPGQGGNTEAFF	TGTGCCAGCAGTTCTACTCCGGGACAGGGGGGCAACACTGAAGCTTTCTTT
few	TRBV15	TRBD1	TRBJ1-4	CATSSAQQGAGEKLFF	TGTGCCACCAGCAGTGCCCAACAGGGGGCCGGAGAAAAACTGTTTTTT
-	TRBV7-8	TRBD2	TRBJ2-1	CASSLGGTSGRYNEQFF	TGTGCCAGCAGCTTAGGGGGGACTAGCGGGAGATACAATGAGCAGTTCTTC
few	TRBV7-9	TRBD1	TRBJ2-3	CASSPVRDRAWDTQYF	TGTGCCAGCAGCCCCGTCCGGGACAGGGCTTGGGATACGCAGTATTTT